The 13 T cell receptor delta chains listed next were all sequenced from one sample in a study of Vδ1+ human thymocytes listed by TCRdb under 2018. Overall results and qualifications from the work: The thymic TRG and TRD repertoires appeared highly polyclonal, with Gaussian CDR3 length distributions, in contrast to the oligoclonal repertoires of peripheral blood.

Their recognized antigens are unknown. Sequenced using an Illumina MiSeq. RNA was isolated using the RNeasy mini kit, and reverse transcription was performed with Superscript III. To generate the CDR3 amplicons, a multiplex PCR was run using pooled V-gene forward primers together with a constant-region reverse primer that carried Illumina adaptor overhangs. Clones were re-identified by TCRdb from the public reads with CATT, and rows with the same DNA were merged. The sample yields around 19,000 delta-chain clones; around 7.4% were counted once. The ten top clones hold less than 1% of the sample. Material: Vdelta1+ gamma-delta thymocytes from the thymus. The cell subset or site label corresponds to: FACS-sorted CD3+ TCRalphabeta- TCRVdelta1+ TCRVdelta2- thymocytes. The receptors stem from a child under two years old who had congenital heart surgery.

The rearrangement links TRDV1 to TRDJ1; 11 bases are a match to TRDD3. Trimming took 5 bases from V and 10 from J; bases not matched to a gene: 21. From germline, CDR1 is TSWWSYY and CDR2 QGS. The CDR3 sequence is 18 residues long. The DNA for the CDR3 is TGTGCTCTTGGGCCCCTCCCTCCCTACTGGGGGATAGGTGGGGGACTCATCTTT. This translates into CALGPLPPYWGIGGGLIF.

The V gene is TRDV1, the J gene TRDJ1, with D perhaps matching TRDD3 (9 bases). The CDR3 covers 20 residues. V shed 4 bases and J shed 8 bases, with 35 bases lying between them. Germline CDR1 and CDR2: TSWWSYY and QGS. Here the CDR3 reads CALGASTSYLRVLGDPKLIF. CDR3 DNA sequence: TGTGCTCTTGGGGCCTCTACTTCCTACCTACGAGTACTGGGGGACCCCAAACTCATCTTT.

The J gene was recorded as TRDJ1; no V gene was called; TRDD3, the table's D call, lacks a check against the DNA. There are 18 residues in the CDR3. Written as DNA, the CDR3 is TGTGCTCTTGGGGACCTCTTCCTACCTTACTGGACCACCGATAAACTCATCTTT. It is translated as CALGDLFLPYWTTDKLIF.

This clone appeared a few times. The chain joins TRDV2 to TRDJ2, with 12 bases identical to TRDD3. Germline CDR1 is GEAIGNYY and CDR2 is EKD. The ends lost 5 bases at V and 2 bases at J; junction bases unmatched: 38. This CDR3 is 27 amino acids long. CDR3 region: CACGSFCVRPSCLILGDTPVLTAQLFF. DNA of the CDR3: TGTGCCTGTGGCTCTTTCTGTGTTCGGCCTTCCTGCCTAATACTGGGGGATACTCCGGTGTTGACAGCACAACTCTTCTTT.

The V gene is TRDV1, the J gene TRDJ2; 9 nucleotides agree with TRDD2. Germline V gene data show CDR1 as TSWWSYY and CDR2 as QGS. The J segment lost 4 bases and the V segment lost 4 bases, leaving 10 bases of the junction unmatched. This CDR3 comprises 17 residues. The DNA for the CDR3 is TGTGCTCTTGGGGGATCCTTCCTACGCGCTTCGACAGCACAACTCTTCTTT. This gives the protein CALGGSFLRASTAQLFF.

The rearrangement links TRDV1 to TRDJ1, with a tentative D call TRDD2 (7 bases). Germline V gives CDR1 TSWWSYY, CDR2 QGS. V was pared by 2 bases and J by 0 bases, with 28 bases between. There are 21 residues in the CDR3. The CDR3 DNA is TGTGCTCTTGGGGAATGTTCCTTCCTGACCTGGCGGATACTTGACACCGATAAACTCATCTTT. The encoded protein is CALGECSFLTWRILDTDKLIF.

This clone was seen more than once but under ten times. The chain is built from TRDV1 and TRDJ1, with TRDD3 matching over 13 bases. The junction had 15 bases not matched to a gene; V was cut back by 2 bases and J by 3 bases. The CDR3 totals 20 residues. The germline V gene has CDR1 TSWWSYY and CDR2 QGS. The DNA of the CDR3 is TGTGCTCTTGGGGAAGGTAAAGGTGTACTGGGGGATACGCGCGCCGATAAACTCATCTTT. Protein sequence: CALGEGKGVLGDTRADKLIF.

The V and J genes are TRDV1 and TRDJ1, with 11 bases matching TRDD3. The CDR3 is 23 amino acids. Germline V gene sequence: CDR1 TSWWSYY, CDR2 QGS. V shed 4 bases and J 7 bases; nucleotides not matched to a gene: 32. The CDR3 protein is CALGGYPRPILGGYASDRRKLIF. The CDR3 bases are TGTGCTCTTGGGGGGTATCCCAGACCGATCCTTGGGGGATACGCGTCCGATAGACGTAAACTCATCTTT.

The chain links TRDV1 to TRDJ1, with D perhaps assigned TRDD2 or TRDD3 (5 bases each). V lost 2 bases and J lost 1, with 14 bases in between. CDR3 size: 16 residues. Germline V lookup: CDR1 TSWWSYY, CDR2 QGS. CDR3 sequence (DNA): TGTGCTCTTGGGGAAACCCGGGGGTTCCTCACCGATAAACTCATCTTT. Its protein is CALGETRGFLTDKLIF.

This clone was seen only a few times. The gene calls are TRDV1 and TRDJ1; 8 bases line up with TRDD3. V shed 5 bases and J 7 bases; nucleotides not matched to a gene: 18. Per the germline V gene, CDR1 is TSWWSYY and CDR2 is QGS. This CDR3 spans 17 amino acids. CDR3 sequence reads: CALGNNEVCGDTLKLIF. The CDR3 coding sequence is TGTGCTCTTGGGAACAATGAGGTGTGTGGGGATACCCTTAAACTCATCTTT.

The genes are TRDV1 and TRDJ1; TRDD3 is a possible D gene (6 bases). No J segment appears in TCRdb, so it was assigned here by matching the sequence to germline. V lost 6 bases and J lost 5, with 10 bases in between. This CDR3 is built from 12 residues. Germline CDR1 and CDR2: TSWWSYY and QGS. As DNA, the CDR3 is TGTGCTCTTGGAGCGGGGATTGATAAACTCATCTTT. It codes for CALGAGIDKLIF.

In the case of this clone: A much more abundant neighbour one base away suggests this may be a read error. Additional DNA sequences in this sample encode the identical CDR3. V and J are TRDV2 and TRDJ2; 12 nucleotides line up with TRDD3. Germline-derived CDR1 and CDR2 are GEAIGNYY and EKD. V shed 3 bases, J shed 8 bases, and the junction held 12 bases outside the gene matches. This CDR3 spans 17 amino acids. CDR3 in amino acids: CACDYWGILITTAQLFF. The CDR3 region has the DNA TGTGCCTGTGACTACTGGGGGATACTCATCACGACGGCACAACTCTTCTTT.

The chain employs TRDV1 and TRDJ1, with D maybe TRDD2 (6 bases). Here the J gene was assigned by germline matching of the DNA, as TCRdb has none. The CDR3 is made up of 19 amino acids. Germline lookup yields CDR1 TSWWSYY and CDR2 QGS. Between the trimmed V and J ends, which lost 2 bases and 3 bases, there was a span of 25 bases. CDR3 residues: CALGEGFLASGRYADKLIF. The DNA of the CDR3 is TGTGCTCTTGGGGAAGGCTTCCTTGCCTCCGGTAGGTACGCCGATAAACTCATCTTT.